This TCR beta chain is from a study of PD-1 blockade in mismatch repair-deficient tumors. The protocol was immunoSEQ multiplex PCR, while the TCRdb copy is restricted to in-frame clones and leaves out a portion. The table has 100,000 to 150,000 clones, roughly 86% seen once. V was clipped by 0 bases and J by 2 bases; unmatched bases: 5. The CDR3 loop spans 15 amino acids. Germline V lookup: CDR1 SGHDT, CDR2 YYEEEE. The V call is TRBV5-6, the J call TRBJ2-7; 7 positions match TRBD2. The starting material was peripheral blood, obtained 44 weeks after starting pembrolizumab. This receptor was obtained from an adult with mismatch repair-deficient cancer. The CDR3 coding sequence is TGTGCCAGCAGCTTGGACGGGGGGAACCCCTACGAGCAGTACTTC. Amino acid sequence: CASSLDGGNPYEQYF.